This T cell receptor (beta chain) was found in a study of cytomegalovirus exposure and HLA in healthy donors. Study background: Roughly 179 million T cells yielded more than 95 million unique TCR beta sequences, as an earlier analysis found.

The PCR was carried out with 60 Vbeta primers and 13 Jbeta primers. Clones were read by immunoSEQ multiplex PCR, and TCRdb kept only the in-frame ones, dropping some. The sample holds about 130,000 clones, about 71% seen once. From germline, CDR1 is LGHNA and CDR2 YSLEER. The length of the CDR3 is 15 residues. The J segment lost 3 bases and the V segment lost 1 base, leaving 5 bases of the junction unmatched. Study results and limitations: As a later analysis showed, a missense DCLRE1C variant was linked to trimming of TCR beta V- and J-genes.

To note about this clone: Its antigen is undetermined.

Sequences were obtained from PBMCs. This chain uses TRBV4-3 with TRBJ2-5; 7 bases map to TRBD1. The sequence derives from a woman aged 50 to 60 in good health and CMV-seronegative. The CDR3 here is CASSQGVTGEETQYF. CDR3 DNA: TGCGCCAGCAGCCAAGGGGTCACAGGGGAAGAGACCCAGTACTTC.